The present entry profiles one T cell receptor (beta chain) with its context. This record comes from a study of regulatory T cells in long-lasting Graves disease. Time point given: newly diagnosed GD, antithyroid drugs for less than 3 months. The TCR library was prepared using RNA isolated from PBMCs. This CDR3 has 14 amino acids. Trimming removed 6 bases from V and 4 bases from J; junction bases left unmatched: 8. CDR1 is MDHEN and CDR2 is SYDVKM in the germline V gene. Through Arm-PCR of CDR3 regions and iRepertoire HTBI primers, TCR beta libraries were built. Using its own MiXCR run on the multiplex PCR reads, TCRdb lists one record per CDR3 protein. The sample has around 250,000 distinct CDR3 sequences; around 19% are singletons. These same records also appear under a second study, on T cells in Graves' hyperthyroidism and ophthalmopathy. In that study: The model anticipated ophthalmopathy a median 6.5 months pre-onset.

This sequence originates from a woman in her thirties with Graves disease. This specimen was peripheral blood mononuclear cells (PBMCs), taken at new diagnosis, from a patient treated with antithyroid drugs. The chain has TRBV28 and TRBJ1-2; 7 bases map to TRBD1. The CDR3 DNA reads TGTGCCAGCAGGAAACCGACAGGGACCTATGGCTACACCTTC. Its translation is CASRKPTGTYGYTF.